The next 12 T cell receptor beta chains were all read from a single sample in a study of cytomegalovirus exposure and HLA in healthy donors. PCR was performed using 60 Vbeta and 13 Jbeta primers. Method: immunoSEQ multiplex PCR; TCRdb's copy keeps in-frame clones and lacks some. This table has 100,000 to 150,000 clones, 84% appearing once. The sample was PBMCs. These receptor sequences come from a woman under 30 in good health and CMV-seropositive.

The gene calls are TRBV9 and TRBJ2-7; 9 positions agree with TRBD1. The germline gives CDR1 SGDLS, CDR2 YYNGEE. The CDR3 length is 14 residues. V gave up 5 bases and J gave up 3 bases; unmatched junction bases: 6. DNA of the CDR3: TGTGCCAGCAGTTCCGGGACAGGGCACTACGAGCAGTACTTC. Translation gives CASSSGTGHYEQYF.

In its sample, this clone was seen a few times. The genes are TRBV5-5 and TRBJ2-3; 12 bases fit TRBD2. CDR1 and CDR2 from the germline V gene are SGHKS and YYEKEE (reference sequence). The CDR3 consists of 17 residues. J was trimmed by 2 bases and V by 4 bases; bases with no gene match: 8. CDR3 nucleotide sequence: TGTGCCAGCAGCGCCCGACTAGCGGGGGCTACCACAGATACGCAGTATTTT. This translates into CASSARLAGATTDTQYF.

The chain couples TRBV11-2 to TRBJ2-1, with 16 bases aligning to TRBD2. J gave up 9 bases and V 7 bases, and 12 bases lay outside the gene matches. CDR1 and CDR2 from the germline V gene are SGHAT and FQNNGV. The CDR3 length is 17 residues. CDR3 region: CASISEMGLAGGFEQFF. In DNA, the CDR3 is TGTGCCAGCATATCCGAAATGGGACTAGCGGGGGGGTTTGAGCAGTTCTTC. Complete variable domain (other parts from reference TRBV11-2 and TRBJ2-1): EAGVAQSPRYKIIEKRQSVAFWCNPISGHATLYWYQQILGQGPKLLIQFQNNGVVDDSQLPKDRFSAERLKGVDSTLKIQPAKLEDSAVYLCASISEMGLAGGFEQFFGPGTRLTVL.

The CDR3 coding sequence is TGTGCTAGTGGTTTGGTACTGGGAGGCCAGGACACTGAAGCTTTCTTT. Amino acids: CASGLVLGGQDTEAFF. This chain connects TRBV12-5 to TRBJ1-1; unclear D gene. Germline CDR1 is LGHNT and CDR2 is FRNRAP. This CDR3 comprises 16 residues. V lost 0 bases and J lost 3, with 14 bases in between.

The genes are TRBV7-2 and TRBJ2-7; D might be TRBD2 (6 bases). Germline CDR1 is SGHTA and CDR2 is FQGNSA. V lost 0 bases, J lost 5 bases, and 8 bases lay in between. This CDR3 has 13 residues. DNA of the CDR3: TGTGCCAGCAGCTTAGCTCGGGAGAACGAGCAGTACTTC. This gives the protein CASSLARENEQYF.

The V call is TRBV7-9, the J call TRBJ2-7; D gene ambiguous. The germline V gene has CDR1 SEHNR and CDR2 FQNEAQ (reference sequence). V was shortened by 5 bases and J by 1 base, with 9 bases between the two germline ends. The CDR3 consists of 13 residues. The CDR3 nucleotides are TGTGCCAGCAGCCTAGGGCCTTCCTACGAGCAGTACTTC. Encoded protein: CASSLGPSYEQYF.

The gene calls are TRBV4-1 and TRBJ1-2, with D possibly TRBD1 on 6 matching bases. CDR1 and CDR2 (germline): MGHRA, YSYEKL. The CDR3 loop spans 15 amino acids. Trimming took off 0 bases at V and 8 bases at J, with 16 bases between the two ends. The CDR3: CASSQEQGAPGGYTF. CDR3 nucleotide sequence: TGCGCCAGCAGCCAAGAACAGGGTGCCCCGGGGGGCTACACCTTC.

CDR3: CASTPISGANVLTF. CDR3 nucleotide sequence: TGTGCCAGCACCCCTATCTCTGGGGCCAACGTCCTGACTTTC. The chain employs TRBV14 and TRBJ2-6; D uncertain. The CDR3 extends over 14 amino acids. V lost 7 bases and J 0 bases, leaving 7 bases between the germline ends. Germline assignment: CDR1 SGHDN and CDR2 FVKESK. The variable domain in full, with the rest retrieved from reference TRBV14 and TRBJ2-6, is EAGVTQFPSHSVIEKGQTVTLRCDPISGHDNLYWYRRVMGKEIKFLLHFVKESKQDESGMPNNRFLAERTGGTYSTLKVQPAELEDSGVYFCASTPISGANVLTFGAGSRLTVL.

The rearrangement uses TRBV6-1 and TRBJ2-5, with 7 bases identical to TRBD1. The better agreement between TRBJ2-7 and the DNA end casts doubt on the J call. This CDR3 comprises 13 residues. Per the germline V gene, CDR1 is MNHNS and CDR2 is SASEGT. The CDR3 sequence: CASRATGIYEQYF. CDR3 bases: TGTGCCAGCAGGGCGACAGGGATCTACGAGCAGTACTTC.

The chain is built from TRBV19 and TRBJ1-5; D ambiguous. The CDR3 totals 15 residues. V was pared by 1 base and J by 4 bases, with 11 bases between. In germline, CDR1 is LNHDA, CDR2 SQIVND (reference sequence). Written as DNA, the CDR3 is TGTGCCAGTAGTATAGGGCGGGGAGGGAATCAGCCCCAGCATTTT. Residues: CASSIGRGGNQPQHF.

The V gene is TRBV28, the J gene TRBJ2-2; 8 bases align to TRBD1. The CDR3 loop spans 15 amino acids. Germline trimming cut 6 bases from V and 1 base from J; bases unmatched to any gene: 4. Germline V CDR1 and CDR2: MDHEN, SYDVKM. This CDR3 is CASRLQGVNTGELFF. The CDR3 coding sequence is TGTGCCAGCAGACTACAGGGGGTGAACACCGGGGAGCTGTTTTTT.

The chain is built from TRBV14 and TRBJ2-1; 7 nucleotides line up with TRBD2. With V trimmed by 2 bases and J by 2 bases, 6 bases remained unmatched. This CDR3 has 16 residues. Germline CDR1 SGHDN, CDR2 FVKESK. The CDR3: CASSQLGGRTYNEQFF. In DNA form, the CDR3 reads TGTGCCAGCAGCCAATTGGGAGGGCGGACCTACAATGAGCAGTTCTTC. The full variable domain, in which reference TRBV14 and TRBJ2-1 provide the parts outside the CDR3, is EAGVTQFPSHSVIEKGQTVTLRCDPISGHDNLYWYRRVMGKEIKFLLHFVKESKQDESGMPNNRFLAERTGGTYSTLKVQPAELEDSGVYFCASSQLGGRTYNEQFFGPGTRLTVL.